These 32 T cell receptor beta chains were sequenced from one sample in a study of T-cell memory formation after mild COVID-19. From the 5' RACE reads, TCRdb called clonotypes with MiXCR, one entry per CDR3 protein. The table has fewer than 350,000 distinct CDR3 sequences, approximately 18% seen once. Sequenced input: PBMCs or a T cell subset sorted from them (not recorded which). These receptors originate from a young man who had mild COVID-19 (a few samples of this study predate the infection). Cell type and time point are not known.

There are a few counts of this clonotype. This rearrangement joins TRBV29-1 to TRBJ1-2, with TRBD1 matching over 8 bases. CDR1 is SQVTM, CDR2 ANQGSEA, per germline. This CDR3 spans 16 amino acids. The junction had 13 bases not matched to a gene; V was cut back by 0 bases and J by 7 bases. CDR3 bases: TGCAGCGTTGAAGATCGAAACAGGGGGGACGGTCGTGGCTACACCTTC. Translating it yields CSVEDRNRGDGRGYTF.

The chain links TRBV12-3 or TRBV12-4 to TRBJ1-1; D is undetermined. CDR3 length: 12 amino acids. V was shortened by 7 bases and J by 5 bases, with 11 bases between the two germline ends. The CDR3 spells CASTLSSTEAFF. CDR3 in DNA: TGTGCCAGCACCTTAAGCAGTACTGAAGCTTTCTTT.

The chain employs TRBV6-5 and TRBJ1-6, with D perhaps matching TRBD1 (6 bases). The length of the CDR3 is 15 residues. The germline V gene encodes CDR1 MNHEY and CDR2 SVGAGI. V was trimmed by 1 base and J by 7 bases, leaving 11 bases between them. CDR3 nucleotides: TGTGCCAGCAGTTACTTGGGGGCAGGGAATTCACCCCTCCACTTT. Protein sequence: CASSYLGAGNSPLHF.

This clonotype has just a few counts. The rearrangement links TRBV15 to TRBJ1-2, with TRBD1 matching 9 bases. Looked up from germline, CDR1 is LNHNV and CDR2 is YYDKDF (reference sequence). CDR3 length: 14 amino acids. After removal of 5 bases from V and 3 bases from J, the junction contained 4 bases not matched to a gene. The CDR3 loop is CATSPWTGDYGYTF. The DNA for the CDR3 is TGTGCCACCAGCCCCTGGACAGGGGACTATGGCTACACCTTC. The whole variable domain, remainder taken from reference TRBV15 and TRBJ1-2, is DAMVIQNPRYQVTQFGKPVTLSCSQTLNHNVMYWYQQKSSQAPKLLFHYYDKDFNNEADTPDNFQSRRPNTSFCFLDIRSPGLGDTAMYLCATSPWTGDYGYTFGSGTRLTVV.

The V gene is TRBV9, the J gene TRBJ2-1; TRBD2 matches at 14 bases. This CDR3 spans 19 amino acids. The germline V gene has CDR1 SGDLS and CDR2 YYNGEE. The V segment lost 2 bases and the J segment 4 bases; nucleotides outside the gene matches: 11. CDR3 in amino acids: CASSVGAGTSGGRYNEQFF. CDR3 nucleotides: TGTGCCAGCAGCGTGGGGGCCGGGACTAGCGGGGGCCGGTACAATGAGCAGTTCTTC.

This clonotype was picked up a small number of times. CDR3 DNA sequence: TGCAGCGCAGACAGAGCGAACACCGGGGAGCTGTTTTTT. Its translation: CSADRANTGELFF. The gene calls are TRBV29-1 and TRBJ2-2, with D possibly matching TRBD1 (5 bases). The CDR3 covers 13 residues. Between the trimmed V and J ends, which lost 7 bases and 0 bases, there was a span of 9 bases. In germline, CDR1 is SQVTM, CDR2 ANQGSEA.

The V call is TRBV29-1, the J call TRBJ1-2; 9 bases fit TRBD1. There are 15 residues in the CDR3. V trimming: 0 bases; J trimming: 3 bases; junction bases outside the gene matches: 5. The V gene's germline CDR1 is SQVTM and CDR2 ANQGSEA. CDR3 DNA: TGCAGCGTTGAAGAAGGGACAGGGCTCCACTATGGCTACACCTTC. The encoded protein is CSVEEGTGLHYGYTF.

Ten or more counts support this clonotype. The V and J genes are TRBV3-1 and TRBJ2-5; D might be TRBD1 or TRBD2, each matching 6 bases. Trimming shortened V by 4 bases and J by 7 bases, and 13 bases separated the two germline ends. CDR1 is LGHDT and CDR2 is YNNKEL in the germline V gene (reference sequence). This CDR3 spans 13 amino acids. CDR3 sequence: CASSRRGMGTQYF. DNA for the CDR3: TGTGCCAGCAGCCGGAGGGGGATGGGGACCCAGTACTTC.

V is TRBV20-1 and J is TRBJ2-1; 10 nucleotides align to TRBD2. The length of the CDR3 is 11 residues. V lost 2 bases to trimming and J lost 12 bases; unmatched junction nucleotides: 1. Per germline, CDR1 DFQATT and CDR2 SNEGSKA (reference sequence). The CDR3 nucleotides are TGCAGTGCTAGACTAGCGGGGGTGCAGTTCTTC. Its protein is CSARLAGVQFF.

This clonotype has a handful of counts. The chain employs TRBV14 and TRBJ2-5; D is perhaps TRBD2 (6 bases). Germline V gene data show CDR1 as SGHDN and CDR2 as FVKESK. This CDR3 is built from 16 residues. V was trimmed by 4 bases and J by 5 bases, leaving 20 bases between them. CDR3 DNA sequence: TGTGCCAGCAGCCCGGGAGAGGGCCGGACCATGGAGACCCAGTACTTC. It specifies CASSPGEGRTMETQYF.

There are a few counts of this clonotype. The rearrangement uses TRBV20-1 and TRBJ2-7, with D possibly being TRBD2 (6 bases). Germline V CDR1 and CDR2: DFQATT, SNEGSKA (reference sequence). Trimming shortened V by 1 base and J by 8 bases, and 15 bases separated the two germline ends. CDR3 length: 13 residues. The CDR3 region has the DNA TGCAGTGCTAGAGGGGGGACTTTCATCCAGCAGTACGTC. Its translation is CSARGGTFIQQYV.

This clonotype came up a few times. The CDR3: CASSLDFGQGWTQYF. The CDR3 DNA reads TGTGCCAGCAGCCTCGATTTCGGACAGGGGTGGACCCAGTACTTC. The rearrangement links TRBV7-2 to TRBJ2-5, with 9 nucleotides matching TRBD1. CDR1 is SGHTA and CDR2 is FQGNSA in the germline V gene. This CDR3 comprises 15 residues. The ends lost 5 bases at V and 7 bases at J; junction bases unmatched: 11. Using reference TRBV7-2 and TRBJ2-5 for the parts outside the CDR3, the full variable domain is GAGVSQSPSNKVTEKGKDVELRCDPISGHTALYWYRQSLGQGLEFLIYFQGNSAPDKSGLPSDRFSAERTGGSVSTLTIQRTQQEDSAVYLCASSLDFGQGWTQYFGPGTRLLVL.

This clonotype was found a few times. The chain couples TRBV4-3 to TRBJ1-1, with unresolved D. V shed 8 bases and J shed 0 bases, with 10 bases lying between them. CDR3 length: 13 amino acids. Germline CDR1 is LGHNA and CDR2 is YSLEER. The CDR3 coding sequence is TGCGCCAGCCAAGGGCCCATGAACACTGAAGCTTTCTTT. This gives the protein CASQGPMNTEAFF.

In this sample, this clonotype turned up a few times. V gene TRBV20-1 combines with J gene TRBJ2-1; TRBD1 matches 7 bases. The CDR3 has 17 amino acids. Germline assignment: CDR1 DFQATT and CDR2 SNEGSKA (reference sequence). Unmatched junction bases numbered 10, after V lost 2 bases and J lost 0 bases. This chain's CDR3 is CSARSQGVKSSYNEQFF. Written as DNA, the CDR3 is TGCAGTGCTAGATCCCAGGGGGTCAAAAGCTCCTACAATGAGCAGTTCTTC.

The rearrangement uses TRBV20-1 and TRBJ2-6; perhaps TRBD1 as D (6 bases). Germline assignment: CDR1 DFQATT and CDR2 SNEGSKA (reference sequence). V gave up 0 bases and J gave up 11 bases, with 17 bases separating them. The CDR3 covers 15 residues. The CDR3 loop reads CSARDPQGSPDVLTF. CDR3 nucleotides: TGCAGTGCTAGAGATCCACAGGGTTCGCCTGACGTCCTGACTTTC.

This chain links TRBV25-1 with TRBJ1-6, with D possibly matching TRBD1 (6 bases). The CDR3 spans 15 residues. Germline values: CDR1 MGHDK, CDR2 SYGVNS. Trimming removed 3 bases from V and 7 bases from J, with 13 bases in between. CDR3 protein: CASSERTVENSPLHF. The CDR3 DNA is TGTGCCAGCAGTGAGAGGACAGTCGAGAATTCACCCCTCCACTTT. Variable domain in full (rest from reference TRBV25-1 and TRBJ1-6): EADIYQTPRYLVIGTGKKITLECSQTMGHDKMYWYQQDPGMELHLIHYSYGVNSTEKGDLSSESTVSRIRTEHFPLTLESARPSHTSQYLCASSERTVENSPLHFGNGTRLTVT.

There are a few counts of this clonotype. The rearrangement uses TRBV12-3 or TRBV12-4 and TRBJ1-1, with D possibly TRBD1 on 5 matching bases. With 6 bases removed from V and 4 bases from J, the gap between germline ends came to 12 bases. CDR3 length: 13 residues. CDR3 bases: TGTGCCAGCAGGACAGTCCTGATCACTGAAGCTTTCTTT. As protein: CASRTVLITEAFF.

This chain joins TRBV5-1 and TRBJ2-3; 7 bases are a match to TRBD2. J gave up 1 base and V 5 bases, and 4 bases lay outside the gene matches. CDR3 length: 14 amino acids. The germline CDR1 and CDR2 sequences are SGHRS and YFSETQ. The CDR3 reads CASRDTSGTDTQYF. CDR3 DNA sequence: TGCGCCAGCAGGGATACTAGCGGCACAGATACGCAGTATTTT. The complete variable domain, with remaining parts taken from reference TRBV5-1 and TRBJ2-3, reads KAGVTQTPRYLIKTRGQQVTLSCSPISGHRSVSWYQQTPGQGLQFLFEYFSETQRNKGNFPGRFSGRQFSNSRSEMNVSTLELGDSALYLCASRDTSGTDTQYFGPGTRLTVL.

This clonotype was detected only a few times. V is TRBV7-9 and J is TRBJ2-5; D unclear. The CDR3 runs 14 residues. Germline V gene lookup returns CDR1 SEHNR and CDR2 FQNEAQ (reference sequence). V lost 4 bases and J 1 base, leaving 10 bases between the germline ends. This CDR3 is CASSYIDGQETQYF. The CDR3 bases are TGTGCCAGCAGCTATATCGACGGCCAAGAGACCCAGTACTTC.

This sequence joins TRBV20-1 and TRBJ2-1; 9 bases line up with TRBD2. There are 16 residues in the CDR3. V trimming: 0 bases; J trimming: 2 bases; junction bases outside the gene matches: 5. CDR1 DFQATT and CDR2 SNEGSKA come from the germline V gene (reference sequence). CDR3 DNA sequence: TGCAGTGCTAGAGATCGGCGGGGGGGCCCCTACAATGAGCAGTTCTTC. Translating it yields CSARDRRGGPYNEQFF.

The genes are TRBV18 and TRBJ2-1, with TRBD1 matching over 8 bases. The ends lost 3 bases at V and 6 bases at J; junction bases unmatched: 1. The germline V gene encodes CDR1 KGHSH and CDR2 LQKENI. CDR3 length: 13 amino acids. CDR3 nucleotides: TGTGCCAGCTCACCGGGACAGGCCAATGAGCAGTTCTTC. Translating it yields CASSPGQANEQFF.

In nucleotides, the CDR3 is TGTGCCAGCAGTACATGGCGGACAGGGGCGGATAATGAAAAACTGTTTTTT. Its translation is CASSTWRTGADNEKLFF. The chain carries TRBV28 and TRBJ1-4; 9 bases agree with TRBD1. Germline CDR1 MDHEN, CDR2 SYDVKM. The V segment lost 5 bases and the J segment 4 bases; nucleotides outside the gene matches: 11. The CDR3 has 17 amino acids.

Only a few counts were recorded for this clonotype. This sequence joins TRBV7-2 and TRBJ2-1; D ambiguous. The length of the CDR3 is 13 residues. With 3 bases removed from V and 6 bases from J, the gap between germline ends came to 9 bases. Germline V gives CDR1 SGHTA, CDR2 FQGNSA. DNA for the CDR3: TGTGCCAGCAGCTTTGGCTGGGCCAATGAGCAGTTCTTC. This codes for CASSFGWANEQFF.

The chain has TRBV5-1 and TRBJ2-3; the D gene is possibly TRBD1 (8 bases). The ends were cut back, 4 bases at V and 3 bases at J, with 15 bases in the middle. Germline CDR1 is SGHRS and CDR2 is YFSETQ. This CDR3 spans 15 amino acids. CDR3: CASSTGQGGTDTQYF. Written as DNA, the CDR3 is TGCGCCAGCAGCACAGGACAGGGAGGGACAGATACGCAGTATTTT.

The chain uses TRBV3-1 and TRBJ2-1; TRBD2 matches 12 bases. The junction had 7 bases not matched to a gene; V was cut back by 8 bases and J by 5 bases. CDR3 length: 15 residues. Looked up from germline, CDR1 is LGHDT and CDR2 is YNNKEL (reference sequence). CDR3 bases: TGTGCCAGCGCCAGACTAGCGGGGGTCGACAATGAGCAGTTCTTC. Translated: CASARLAGVDNEQFF.

This rearrangement joins TRBV4-1 to TRBJ2-5; D is perhaps TRBD2 (7 bases). Germline V gene data show CDR1 as MGHRA and CDR2 as YSYEKL. The CDR3 length is 19 residues. V shed 4 bases and J shed 4 bases, with 28 bases lying between them. The CDR3 sequence: CASSRLPQGSGGRGETQYF. The DNA of the CDR3 is TGCGCCAGCAGCCGCCTCCCCCAAGGGTCGGGGGGCAGGGGAGAGACCCAGTACTTC.

V usage is TRBV11-2 and J usage is TRBJ2-1; no clear D. The CDR3 sequence is 13 residues long. The germline gives CDR1 SGHAT, CDR2 FQNNGV. V was trimmed by 5 bases and J by 5 bases, leaving 10 bases between them. Here the CDR3 reads CASSTGYNNEQFF. For the CDR3, the DNA is TGTGCCAGCAGCACCGGGTACAACAATGAGCAGTTCTTC.

This clonotype was detected a few times. The V and J genes are TRBV7-9 and TRBJ2-5; D call uncertain. CDR1 and CDR2 from the germline V gene are SEHNR and FQNEAQ (reference sequence). The ends were cut back, 5 bases at V and 1 base at J, with 11 bases in the middle. The CDR3 extends over 14 amino acids. The CDR3 nucleotides are TGTGCCAGCAGCCTCAGATCACCCCAAGAGACCCAGTACTTC. It codes for CASSLRSPQETQYF.

This clonotype was observed a few times. The rearrangement uses TRBV6-5 and TRBJ1-1, with D possibly being TRBD1 (6 bases). Trimming stripped 6 bases from V and 4 bases from J, with 21 bases between. The CDR3 consists of 16 residues. Germline lookup yields CDR1 MNHEY and CDR2 SVGAGI. The CDR3 DNA reads TGTGCCAGCAGCGTAGATTACAGGGACGCGCGCACTGAAGCTTTCTTT. It yields the protein CASSVDYRDARTEAFF.

The V and J genes are TRBV5-5 and TRBJ2-5; D remains ambiguous. The CDR3 has 13 residues. The germline V gene has CDR1 SGHKS and CDR2 YYEKEE (reference sequence). Trimming cost V 4 bases and J 5 bases, with 12 bases left between them. CDR3 sequence reads: CASSRAAPETQYF. The CDR3 DNA reads TGTGCCAGCAGCCGGGCAGCGCCTGAGACCCAGTACTTC. Together with reference TRBV5-5 and TRBJ2-5, the CDR3 gives the full variable domain: DAGVTQSPTHLIKTRGQQVTLRCSPISGHKSVSWYQQVLGQGPQFIFQYYEKEERGRGNFPDRFSARQFPNYSSELNVNALLLGDSALYLCASSRAAPETQYFGPGTRLLVL.

The genes are TRBV9 and TRBJ2-3; D call uncertain. The CDR3 consists of 15 residues. The germline V gene encodes CDR1 SGDLS and CDR2 YYNGEE. Trimming took off 0 bases at V and 3 bases at J, with 11 bases between the two ends. The CDR3: CASSVGEGPTDTQYF. In DNA form, the CDR3 reads TGTGCCAGCAGCGTAGGGGAAGGACCGACAGATACGCAGTATTTT.

This clonotype was seen only a few times. The genes are TRBV9 and TRBJ2-7, with 7 bases that match TRBD1. The CDR3 runs to 15 residues. Germline V gene sequence: CDR1 SGDLS, CDR2 YYNGEE. The V gene end was trimmed by 3 bases and the J gene end by 2 bases; junction bases not matched to a gene: 8. The CDR3 sequence is CASSASPQGAYEQYF. As DNA, the CDR3 is TGTGCCAGCAGCGCGAGCCCTCAGGGGGCCTACGAGCAGTACTTC.